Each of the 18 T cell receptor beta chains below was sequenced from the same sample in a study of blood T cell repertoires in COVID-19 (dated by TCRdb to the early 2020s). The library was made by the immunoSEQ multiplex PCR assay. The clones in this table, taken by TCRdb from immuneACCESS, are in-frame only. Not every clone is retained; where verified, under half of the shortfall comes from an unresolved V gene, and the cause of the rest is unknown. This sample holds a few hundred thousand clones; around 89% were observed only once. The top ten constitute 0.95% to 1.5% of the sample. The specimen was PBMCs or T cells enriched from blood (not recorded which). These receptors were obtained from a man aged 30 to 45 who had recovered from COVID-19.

This chain's CDR3 is CAWSVVRVGYGYTF. The DNA of the CDR3 is TGTGCCTGGAGTGTTGTCAGGGTGGGCTATGGCTACACCTTC. This chain joins TRBV30 and TRBJ1-2, with D possibly matching TRBD1 (5 bases). Germline V CDR1 and CDR2: GTSNPN, SVGIG (reference sequence). V was trimmed by 0 bases and J by 4 bases, leaving 12 bases between them. The CDR3 spans 14 residues.

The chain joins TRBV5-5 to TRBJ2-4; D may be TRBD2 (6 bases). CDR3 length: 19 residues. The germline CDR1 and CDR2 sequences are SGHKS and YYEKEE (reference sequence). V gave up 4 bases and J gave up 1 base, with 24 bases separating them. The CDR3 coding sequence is TGTGCCAGCAGCAGCCGTCGATGGGGGGAGAGCCGCGCCAAAAACATTCAGTACTTC. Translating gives CASSSRRWGESRAKNIQYF.

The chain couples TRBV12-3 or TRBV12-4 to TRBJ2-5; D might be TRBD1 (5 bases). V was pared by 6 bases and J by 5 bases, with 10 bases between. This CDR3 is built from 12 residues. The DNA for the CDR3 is TGTGCCAGCAGGGGGCCGTGGGAGACCCAGTACTTC. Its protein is CASRGPWETQYF.

The CDR3 is CASSLEEWAETQYF. CDR3 coding DNA: TGTGCCAGCAGCTTAGAGGAATGGGCGGAGACCCAGTACTTC. This chain links TRBV7-8 with TRBJ2-5; unclear D gene. Germline lookup yields CDR1 SGHVS and CDR2 FQNEAQ. The CDR3 extends over 14 amino acids. V was shortened by 1 base and J by 5 bases, with 11 bases between the two germline ends.

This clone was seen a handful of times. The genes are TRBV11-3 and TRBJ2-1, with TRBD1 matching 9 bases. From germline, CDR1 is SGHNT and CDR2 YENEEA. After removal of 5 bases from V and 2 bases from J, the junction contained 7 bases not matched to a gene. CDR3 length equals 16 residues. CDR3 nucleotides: TGTGCCAGCAGCCCCGGACAGGGGCAGGCCTACAATGAGCAGTTCTTC. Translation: CASSPGQGQAYNEQFF.

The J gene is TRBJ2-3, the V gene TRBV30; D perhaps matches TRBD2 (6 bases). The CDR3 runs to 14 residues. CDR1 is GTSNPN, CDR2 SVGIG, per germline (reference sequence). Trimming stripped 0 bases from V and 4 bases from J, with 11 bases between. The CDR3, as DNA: TGTGCCTGGAGTGTAGGCGGGACCCCAGATACGCAGTATTTT. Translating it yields CAWSVGGTPDTQYF.

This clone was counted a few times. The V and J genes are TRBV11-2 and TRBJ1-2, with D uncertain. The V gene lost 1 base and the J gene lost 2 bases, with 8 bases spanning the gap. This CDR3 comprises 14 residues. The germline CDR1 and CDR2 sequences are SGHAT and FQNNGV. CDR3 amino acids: CASSLGVGNYGYTF. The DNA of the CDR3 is TGTGCCAGCAGCTTAGGAGTGGGCAACTATGGCTACACCTTC.

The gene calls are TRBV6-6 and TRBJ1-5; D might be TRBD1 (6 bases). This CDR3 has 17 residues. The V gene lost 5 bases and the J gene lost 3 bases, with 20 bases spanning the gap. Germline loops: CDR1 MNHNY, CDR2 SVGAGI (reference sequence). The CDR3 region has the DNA TGTGCCAGCAGTCACAACTACGCAACAGGGATCAATCAGCCCCAGCATTTT. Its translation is CASSHNYATGINQPQHF.

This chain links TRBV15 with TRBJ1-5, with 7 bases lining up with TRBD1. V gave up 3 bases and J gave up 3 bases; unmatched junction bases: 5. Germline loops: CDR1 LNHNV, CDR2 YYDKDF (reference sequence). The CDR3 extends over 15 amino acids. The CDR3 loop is CATSSSGTDNQPQHF. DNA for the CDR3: TGTGCCACCAGCAGCTCCGGGACAGACAATCAGCCCCAGCATTTT.

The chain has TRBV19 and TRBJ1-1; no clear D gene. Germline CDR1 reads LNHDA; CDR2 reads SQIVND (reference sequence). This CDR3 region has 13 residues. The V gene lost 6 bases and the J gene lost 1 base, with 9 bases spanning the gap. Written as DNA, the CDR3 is TGTGCCAGTAGAACTAGCGGGAACACTGAAGCTTTCTTT. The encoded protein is CASRTSGNTEAFF.

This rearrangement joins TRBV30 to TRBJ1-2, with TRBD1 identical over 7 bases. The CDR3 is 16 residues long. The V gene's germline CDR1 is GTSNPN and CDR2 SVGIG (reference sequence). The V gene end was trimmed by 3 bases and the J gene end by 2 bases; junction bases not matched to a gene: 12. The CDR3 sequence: CAWSTPGAGGNYGYTF. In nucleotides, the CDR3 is TGTGCCTGGAGCACCCCGGGGGCAGGGGGAAACTATGGCTACACCTTC.

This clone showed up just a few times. The chain's CDR3 is CASSETGTGNSPLHF. As DNA, the CDR3 is TGTGCCAGTTCAGAAACCGGGACAGGGAATTCACCCCTCCACTTT. The chain carries TRBV19 and TRBJ1-6, with TRBD1 matching over 9 bases. The CDR3 is made up of 15 amino acids. CDR1 and CDR2 (germline): LNHDA, SQIVND (reference sequence). With V trimmed by 8 bases and J by 7 bases, 9 bases remained unmatched.

This CDR3 reads CASSVDRGLGNTIYF. The CDR3 DNA reads TGCGCCAGCAGCGTTGACAGGGGTCTAGGAAACACCATATATTTT. The chain links TRBV5-1 to TRBJ1-3, with 8 bases fitting TRBD1. Per the germline V gene, CDR1 is SGHRS and CDR2 is YFSETQ. With V trimmed by 4 bases and J by 4 bases, 7 bases remained unmatched. The CDR3 has 15 residues.

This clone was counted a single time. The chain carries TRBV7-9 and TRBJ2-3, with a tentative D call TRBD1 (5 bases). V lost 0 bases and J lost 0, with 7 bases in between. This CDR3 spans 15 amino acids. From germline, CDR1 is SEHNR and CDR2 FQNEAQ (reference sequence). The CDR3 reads CASSLAQGSTDTQYF. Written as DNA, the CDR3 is TGTGCCAGCAGCTTAGCCCAGGGTAGCACAGATACGCAGTATTTT.

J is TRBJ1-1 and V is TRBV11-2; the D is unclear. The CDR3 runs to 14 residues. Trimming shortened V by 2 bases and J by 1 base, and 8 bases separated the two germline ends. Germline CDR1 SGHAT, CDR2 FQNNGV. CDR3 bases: TGTGCCAGCAGCTTAAGAGTCGGGAACACTGAAGCTTTCTTT. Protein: CASSLRVGNTEAFF.

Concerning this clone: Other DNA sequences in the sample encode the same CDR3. The CDR3 sequence is CASSLSQGGYEQYF. For the CDR3, the DNA is TGTGCCAGCAGCTTATCTCAGGGCGGCTACGAGCAGTACTTC. The rearrangement links TRBV7-2 to TRBJ2-7; D is possibly TRBD1 (5 bases). The length of the CDR3 is 14 residues. Looked up from germline, CDR1 is SGHTA and CDR2 is FQGNSA. Deletions cut 2 bases from V and 3 bases from J, with 11 bases between. Based on the CDR3 plus reference TRBV7-2 and TRBJ2-7, the full variable domain is GAGVSQSPSNKVTEKGKDVELRCDPISGHTALYWYRQSLGQGLEFLIYFQGNSAPDKSGLPSDRFSAERTGGSVSTLTIQRTQQEDSAVYLCASSLSQGGYEQYFGPGTRLTVT.

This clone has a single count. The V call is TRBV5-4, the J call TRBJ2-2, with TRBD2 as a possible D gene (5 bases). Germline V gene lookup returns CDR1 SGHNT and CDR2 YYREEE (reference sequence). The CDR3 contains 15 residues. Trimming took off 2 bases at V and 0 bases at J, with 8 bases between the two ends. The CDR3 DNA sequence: TGTGCCAGCAGCTTAAGCGGATCGAACACCGGGGAGCTGTTTTTT. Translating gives CASSLSGSNTGELFF. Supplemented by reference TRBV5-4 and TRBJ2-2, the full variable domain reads ETGVTQSPTHLIKTRGQQVTLRCSSQSGHNTVSWYQQALGQGPQFIFQYYREEENGRGNFPPRFSGLQFPNYSSELNVNALELDDSALYLCASSLSGSNTGELFFGEGSRLTVL.

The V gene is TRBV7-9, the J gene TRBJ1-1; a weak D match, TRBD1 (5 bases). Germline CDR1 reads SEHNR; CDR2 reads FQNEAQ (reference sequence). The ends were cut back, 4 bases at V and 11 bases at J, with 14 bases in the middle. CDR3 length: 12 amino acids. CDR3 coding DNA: TGTGCCAGCAGCTGGCGCAGGGTTAAGGCTTTCTTT. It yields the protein CASSWRRVKAFF.